What follows are 21 T cell receptor beta chains derived from one specimen sequenced in a study of OX40 agonist ivuxolimab in advanced cancers. Libraries were prepared by immunoSEQ multiplex PCR; TCRdb keeps only in-frame clonotypes and omits some of them. The table lists 53,000 or so clones, approximately 84% of them singletons, with roughly an eighth in the top ten. The sample here was CD4+ or CD8+ T cells sorted from blood, taken in a trial of the OX40 agonist ivuxolimab. The receptors shown here come from an adult with an advanced solid tumor such as melanoma, head and neck, liver or kidney cancer.

This chain connects TRBV19 to TRBJ2-7; D remains ambiguous. Germline assignment: CDR1 LNHDA and CDR2 SQIVND (reference sequence). The CDR3 covers 13 residues. V lost 5 bases to trimming and J lost 9 bases, with 17 bases between them. CDR3 coding DNA: TGTGCCAGTAGTTCCTCCTCGCCGGCTCCGCAGTACTTC. As protein: CASSSSSPAPQYF.

This chain uses TRBV4-2 with TRBJ2-5; D may be TRBD1 (5 bases). V lost 3 bases to trimming and J lost 3 bases, with 11 bases between them. The CDR3 runs 14 residues. Germline CDR1 is LGHNA and CDR2 is YNFKEQ. Here the CDR3 reads CASSQGRAKETQYF. CDR3 coding DNA: TGTGCCAGCAGCCAGGGCAGGGCGAAAGAGACCCAGTACTTC.

The sample holds a few counts of this clone. This chain links TRBV6-1 with TRBJ2-1, with D tentatively TRBD1 or TRBD2 (6 bases each). Germline CDR1 MNHNS, CDR2 SASEGT. The V end was cut by 0 bases, the J end by 1 base, with 16 bases between. The CDR3 covers 18 residues. The CDR3: CASSEALGLQGSYNEQFF. The DNA for the CDR3 is TGTGCCAGCAGTGAAGCCTTGGGACTCCAGGGGTCCTACAATGAGCAGTTCTTC.

This sequence joins TRBV19 and TRBJ2-1; 8 bases line up with TRBD2. V was clipped by 6 bases and J by 5 bases; unmatched bases: 9. The CDR3 extends over 15 amino acids. The germline V gene encodes CDR1 LNHDA and CDR2 SQIVND (reference sequence). Here the CDR3 reads CASRESGRTHNEQFF. CDR3 nucleotides: TGTGCCAGTAGGGAGAGCGGGAGAACCCACAATGAGCAGTTCTTC. Supplemented by reference TRBV19 and TRBJ2-1, the full variable domain reads DGGITQSPKYLFRKEGQNVTLSCEQNLNHDAMYWYRQDPGQGLRLIYYSQIVNDFQKGDIAEGYSVSREKKESFPLTVTSAQKNPTAFYLCASRESGRTHNEQFFGPGTRLTVL.

In its sample, this clone is medium-sized (0.01 to 0.1%). The chain has TRBV7-7 and TRBJ2-5; possibly TRBD1 or TRBD2 for D (5 bases each). Germline V gene lookup returns CDR1 SSHAT and CDR2 FNYEAQ (reference sequence). Trimming removed 5 bases at V and 5 bases at J, with 15 bases between. CDR3 length: 14 amino acids. As DNA, the CDR3 is TGTGCCAGCAGCCCCTTGGGGGTTGGGGAGACCCAGTACTTC. As protein: CASSPLGVGETQYF.

J is TRBJ2-5 and V is TRBV5-1; 12 bases are shared with TRBD1. J gave up 5 bases and V 3 bases, and 8 bases lay outside the gene matches. CDR3 length: 16 residues. Germline assignment: CDR1 SGHRS and CDR2 YFSETQ. The CDR3 DNA reads as TGCGCCAGCAGCTCGGGACAGGGGGCGCGTCGGGAGACCCAGTACTTC. Translation: CASSSGQGARRETQYF.

The rearrangement uses TRBV2 and TRBJ1-1; TRBD1 matches at 10 bases. The CDR3 sequence is 16 residues long. The germline V gene has CDR1 SNHLY and CDR2 FYNNEI. V shed 6 bases, J shed 0 bases, and the junction held 7 bases outside the gene matches. The chain's CDR3 is CASSGRDRGLNTEAFF. Written as DNA, the CDR3 is TGTGCCAGCAGCGGCCGGGACAGGGGATTGAACACTGAAGCTTTCTTT. Drawing the rest from reference TRBV2 and TRBJ1-1, the complete variable domain is EPEVTQTPSHQVTQMGQEVILRCVPISNHLYFYWYRQILGQKVEFLVSFYNNEISEKSEIFDDQFSVERPDGSNFTLKIRSTKLEDSAMYFCASSGRDRGLNTEAFFGQGTRLTVV.

The chain uses TRBV9 and TRBJ1-3, with D unresolved. Trimming took off 4 bases at V and 0 bases at J, with 20 bases between the two ends. Germline V gives CDR1 SGDLS, CDR2 YYNGEE. This CDR3 has 18 residues. CDR3 DNA: TGTGCCAGCAGCCCAAGCGTCGGAGCTCAGATCTCTGGAAACACCATATATTTT. Its translation is CASSPSVGAQISGNTIYF.

The count of this clone is one. The V call is TRBV7-9, the J call TRBJ1-4, with 7 positions matching TRBD1. This CDR3 has 15 residues. The V gene's germline CDR1 is SEHNR and CDR2 FQNEAQ (reference sequence). V shed 0 bases, J shed 8 bases, and the junction held 6 bases outside the gene matches. This CDR3 reads CASSLARTGGEKLFF. CDR3 DNA: TGTGCCAGCAGCTTAGCGCGGACAGGAGGGGAAAAACTGTTTTTT.

The CDR3 sequence is CAISDSGRGTQYF. CDR3 DNA: TGTGCCATCAGTGATAGCGGGCGGGGGACCCAGTACTTC. The rearrangement links TRBV10-3 to TRBJ2-5; 7 nucleotides line up with TRBD2. The length of the CDR3 is 13 residues. The germline gives CDR1 ENHRY, CDR2 SYGVKD. V dropped 3 bases and J dropped 7; count of bases not matched to a gene: 5.

The chain uses TRBV5-4 and TRBJ2-7; D might be TRBD1 (7 bases). The CDR3 spans 14 residues. Germline V gives CDR1 SGHNT, CDR2 YYREEE (reference sequence). Trimming took 2 bases from V and 4 from J, leaving 13 bases between them. CDR3 sequence reads: CASSFGGGGYEQYF. The CDR3 bases are TGTGCCAGCAGCTTTGGAGGGGGCGGATACGAGCAGTACTTC.

The chain links TRBV7-2 to TRBJ2-5; 10 bases agree with TRBD1. The CDR3 loop spans 16 amino acids. V was pared by 6 bases and J by 9 bases, with 16 bases of the junction left unmatched. CDR1 and CDR2 from the germline V gene are SGHTA and FQGNSA. The CDR3 is CASRREGTGATRAQYF. CDR3 nucleotides: TGTGCCAGCAGACGAGAAGGGACAGGGGCCACTAGGGCCCAGTACTTC.

V and J are TRBV29-1 and TRBJ2-1, with TRBD2 matching 13 bases. V shed 5 bases and J 2 bases; nucleotides not matched to a gene: 6. This CDR3 comprises 16 residues. CDR1 and CDR2 (germline): SQVTM, ANQGSEA. The CDR3 is CSVRLAGGSTYNEQFF. The CDR3 DNA reads TGCAGCGTTCGACTAGCGGGAGGATCAACCTACAATGAGCAGTTCTTC.

CDR3 DNA sequence: TGTGCCAGTAGCCACCGGGAGCTGTTTTTT. Residues: CASSHRELFF. V and J are TRBV19 and TRBJ2-2; D call uncertain. CDR1 and CDR2 (germline): LNHDA, SQIVND (reference sequence). V dropped 6 bases and J dropped 9 bases, with 5 bases sitting between them. The CDR3 consists of 10 residues.

V is TRBV27 and J is TRBJ2-3, with 14 nucleotides matching TRBD2. J lost 6 bases, V lost 5 bases, and 25 bases had no gene match. This CDR3 contains 22 residues. Germline V gives CDR1 MNHEY, CDR2 SMNVEV (reference sequence). Here the CDR3 reads CASSTPGLAGEGRGPVFDTQYF. The CDR3 nucleotides are TGTGCCAGCAGTACCCCGGGACTAGCGGGAGAGGGCCGCGGGCCCGTTTTCGATACGCAGTATTTT.

The chain employs TRBV11-2 and TRBJ2-7; TRBD2 agrees at 8 bases. CDR1 is SGHAT and CDR2 is FQNNGV in the germline V gene. The trim removed 5 bases at V and 2 bases at J, leaving 11 bases unmatched. The CDR3 covers 16 residues. CDR3 in DNA: TGTGCCAGCAGCAACCCGGCGGGACTAGGGGCCTACGAGCAGTACTTC. As protein: CASSNPAGLGAYEQYF.

The chain combines TRBV12-2 with TRBJ2-7. TRBV12-2 constitutes a pseudogene. The CDR3 is 15 residues long. Here the CDR3 DNA reads TGTGCAAGTCGCTTGCCCTCCCATTCGGGGACCGAGCAGTACTTC. Residues: CASRLPSHSGTEQYF.

The chain couples TRBV5-5 to TRBJ1-1; D possibly corresponds to TRBD1 (5 bases). The CDR3 loop spans 12 amino acids. Trimming shortened V by 1 base and J by 6 bases, and 7 bases separated the two germline ends. Germline CDR1 SGHKS, CDR2 YYEKEE (reference sequence). The CDR3 region has the DNA TGTGCCAGCAGCTTGAGGGGCGCTGAAGCTTTCTTT. This encodes CASSLRGAEAFF. The full variable domain, its missing parts supplied by reference TRBV5-5 and TRBJ1-1, is DAGVTQSPTHLIKTRGQQVTLRCSPISGHKSVSWYQQVLGQGPQFIFQYYEKEERGRGNFPDRFSARQFPNYSSELNVNALLLGDSALYLCASSLRGAEAFFGQGTRLTVV.

Here the CDR3 reads CASSFISLGPRNSPLHF. Here the CDR3 DNA reads TGTGCCAGCAGCTTCATCTCACTGGGACCGAGAAATTCACCCCTCCACTTT. This chain links TRBV5-6 with TRBJ1-6; possible D gene TRBD1, 5 bases. Germline loops: CDR1 SGHDT, CDR2 YYEEEE. This CDR3 region has 17 residues. V lost 2 bases and J 7 bases, leaving 19 bases between the germline ends. The full variable domain, with the rest looked up from reference TRBV5-6 and TRBJ1-6, is DAGVTQSPTHLIKTRGQQVTLRCSPKSGHDTVSWYQQALGQGPQFIFQYYEEEERQRGNFPDRFSGHQFPNYSSELNVNALLLGDSALYLCASSFISLGPRNSPLHFGNGTRLTVT.

The chain couples TRBV2 to TRBJ2-2, with D tentatively TRBD1 (6 bases). Trimming pared 5 bases from V and 7 bases from J, leaving 11 bases between. This CDR3 region has 13 residues. Germline V CDR1 and CDR2: SNHLY, FYNNEI. The CDR3 nucleotides read TGTGCCAGCAGTTCAGGGGACCGCGGGGAGCTGTTTTTT. Protein sequence: CASSSGDRGELFF.

CDR3 bases: TGTGCCAGCAGTGAATCGAGGACTAGCGGTAAAGAGACCCAGTACTTC. This codes for CASSESRTSGKETQYF. This sequence joins TRBV2 and TRBJ2-5, with 10 bases aligning to TRBD2. Germline trimming cut 2 bases from V and 3 bases from J; bases unmatched to any gene: 6. The germline CDR1 and CDR2 sequences are SNHLY and FYNNEI. The CDR3 is made up of 16 amino acids.